This record looks at one T cell receptor (beta chain) sequence and its context. The V segment lost 3 bases and the J segment 8 bases; nucleotides outside the gene matches: 3. Germline CDR1 and CDR2: SNHLY and FYNNEI. There are 14 residues in the CDR3. This sample is part of a study of blood T cell repertoires in COVID-19. Overall study context: Acute-phase and convalescent COVID-19 samples originated in the United States, Italy and Spain. PBMCs, B-cell-depleted T cells, or T cells provided the cDNA or gDNA that made up the material.

In the authors' workflow: Estimated nucleated cell counts came from reference gene primer amplification. Repertoires were generated with immunoSEQ multiplex PCR, while TCRdb's copy carries only in-frame clones and drops some. The V and J calls and clone size are taken from that table; D and trimming were inferred from the DNA. This sample has roughly 92,000 clones, with roughly 86% found just once. The receptor was derived from a human donor with acute or convalescent COVID-19. The donor label of this sample is uncertain. Material for sequencing was peripheral blood. The genes are TRBV2 and TRBJ1-4, with 10 bases aligning to TRBD1. CDR3 loop: CASSDRDRGEKLFF. The CDR3 DNA reads TGTGCCAGCAGTGACCGGGACAGGGGCGAAAAACTGTTTTTT.